Below, 25 T cell receptor beta chains from the same sample are listed, as sequenced in a study of blood T cell repertoires in COVID-19. Assay: immunoSEQ multiplex PCR; the TCRdb copy retains only in-frame clones and omits some. The sample contains about 91,000 clones, 88% of which appear only once. The sequencing input was peripheral blood. Receptor source: an elderly woman with active COVID-19.

The CDR3 loop reads CASSLASPGSEAFF. In nucleotides, the CDR3 is TGCGCCAGCAGCTTGGCCAGCCCCGGGAGTGAAGCTTTCTTT. This chain joins TRBV5-1 and TRBJ1-1, with D hard to call. Trimming took off 0 bases at V and 7 bases at J, with 13 bases between the two ends. The CDR3 has 14 residues. CDR1 SGHRS and CDR2 YFSETQ come from the germline V gene.

The J gene is TRBJ2-7, the V gene TRBV9, with 8 bases identical to TRBD2. The germline V gene encodes CDR1 SGDLS and CDR2 YYNGEE. With 1 base clipped from V and 8 bases from J, the junction kept 8 bases outside the gene matches. The CDR3 runs to 14 residues. The CDR3: CASSVSSGNNQQYF. The CDR3 region has the DNA TGTGCCAGCAGCGTAAGTAGCGGGAATAATCAGCAGTACTTC.

V and J are TRBV9 and TRBJ2-6; D is uncertain. Germline loops: CDR1 SGDLS, CDR2 YYNGEE. Trimming cost V 3 bases and J 2 bases, with 12 bases left between them. The CDR3 spans 16 residues. The CDR3 bases are TGTGCCAGCAGCGCGCGCGCAGAGGCTGGGGCCAACGTCCTGACTTTC. Translated: CASSARAEAGANVLTF.

The J gene is TRBJ2-1, the V gene TRBV27; 8 bases are a match to TRBD2. CDR1 is MNHEY and CDR2 is SMNVEV in the germline V gene (reference sequence). Unmatched junction bases numbered 11, after V lost 6 bases and J lost 7 bases. The CDR3 covers 15 residues. The CDR3 region is CASRVSREGRNEQFF. DNA for the CDR3: TGTGCCAGCAGGGTGAGTCGGGAGGGCCGGAATGAGCAGTTCTTC.

The chain is built from TRBV28 and TRBJ1-2; TRBD1 is a possible D gene (5 bases). The V end lost 3 bases, the J end lost 0 bases, and 14 bases lay between the germline ends. This CDR3 contains 16 residues. Germline CDR1 and CDR2: MDHEN and SYDVKM. The CDR3 region is CASSLGTGRSNYGYTF. DNA for the CDR3: TGTGCCAGCAGTTTGGGGACTGGGCGGTCTAACTATGGCTACACCTTC.

The chain couples TRBV7-9 to TRBJ2-7; 8 nucleotides match TRBD2. CDR1 SEHNR and CDR2 FQNEAQ come from the germline V gene (reference sequence). The CDR3 spans 13 residues. V dropped 4 bases and J dropped 4; count of bases not matched to a gene: 3. The CDR3 DNA is TGTGCCAGCAGCTACGGACTAGCTTACGAGCAGTACTTC. This codes for CASSYGLAYEQYF.

This rearrangement joins TRBV28 to TRBJ1-1; no clear D gene. Trimming removed 7 bases from V and 4 bases from J, with 19 bases in between. Germline V gene sequence: CDR1 MDHEN, CDR2 SYDVKM. The CDR3 sequence is 15 residues long. The CDR3 bases are TGTGCCAGCACAGTGGTAGGACTGCGAATCACTGAAGCTTTCTTT. Protein product: CASTVVGLRITEAFF.

Relative to its sample, this clone is medium-sized (0.01 to 0.1%). The CDR3 DNA sequence: TGTGCCACCAGTCGGGGACAGTCTACCGATCAGCCCCAGCATTTT. The encoded protein is CATSRGQSTDQPQHF. The V and J genes are TRBV24-1 and TRBJ1-5, with 7 bases identical to TRBD1. The CDR3 is 15 residues long. The germline V gene encodes CDR1 KGHDR and CDR2 SFDVKD. J gave up 5 bases and V 6 bases, and 9 bases lay outside the gene matches.

V gene TRBV6-5 combines with J gene TRBJ2-7; 8 bases fit TRBD1. Germline V gives CDR1 MNHEY, CDR2 SVGAGI. The ends lost 6 bases at V and 7 bases at J; junction bases unmatched: 8. The length of the CDR3 is 13 residues. The CDR3 DNA follows: TGTGCCAGCAGAATAGAGAGGGACAGGGAGCAGTACTTC. Protein sequence: CASRIERDREQYF.

The rearrangement links TRBV7-8 to TRBJ2-1; 9 bases match TRBD2. CDR3 size: 14 residues. V gave up 3 bases and J gave up 8 bases; unmatched junction bases: 5. CDR1 and CDR2 from the germline V gene are SGHVS and FQNEAQ. CDR3 in amino acids: CASSLGSGRDEQFF. CDR3 sequence (DNA): TGTGCCAGCAGCTTGGGTAGCGGGAGAGATGAGCAGTTCTTC.

The rearrangement uses TRBV18 and TRBJ1-1; 7 bases are shared with TRBD1. The CDR3 is 14 residues long. The germline V gene has CDR1 KGHSH and CDR2 LQKENI. Germline trimming cut 3 bases from V and 5 bases from J; bases unmatched to any gene: 6. In DNA form, the CDR3 reads TGTGCCAGCTCACCGGTGACAGGGAGGACTGAAGCTTTCTTT. Translated: CASSPVTGRTEAFF.

This chain links TRBV19 with TRBJ1-1; 8 bases are a match to TRBD1. The CDR3 loop spans 12 amino acids. Germline V CDR1 and CDR2: LNHDA, SQIVND (reference sequence). The V segment lost 7 bases and the J segment 10 bases; nucleotides outside the gene matches: 8. The CDR3 region is CASTGTGGVAFF. CDR3 nucleotide sequence: TGTGCCAGTACCGGGACAGGTGGAGTAGCTTTCTTT.

This chain connects TRBV27 to TRBJ1-6; D gene uncertain. The length of the CDR3 is 16 residues. The germline V and J ends were trimmed by 5 bases and 0 bases, with 11 bases remaining between them. Germline V gene lookup returns CDR1 MNHEY and CDR2 SMNVEV (reference sequence). CDR3 sequence (DNA): TGTGCCAGCAGTCCCCCGGGATTCTCCTATAATTCACCCCTCCACTTT. Translated, it gives CASSPPGFSYNSPLHF.

The chain joins TRBV11-2 to TRBJ2-2; 9 bases match TRBD1. This CDR3 has 15 amino acids. The germline CDR1 and CDR2 sequences are SGHAT and FQNNGV. V gave up 2 bases and J gave up 3 bases; unmatched junction bases: 1. The CDR3 bases are TGTGCCAGCAGCTTATGGGACAGGGACACCGGGGAGCTGTTTTTT. This encodes CASSLWDRDTGELFF.

The J gene is TRBJ2-1, the V gene TRBV6-1, with 8 nucleotides matching TRBD2. Germline V lookup: CDR1 MNHNS, CDR2 SASEGT. The CDR3 length is 16 residues. V shed 2 bases and J 3 bases; nucleotides not matched to a gene: 6. Here the CDR3 reads CASSELAGLNYNEQFF. The CDR3 DNA follows: TGTGCCAGCAGTGAATTAGCGGGACTTAACTACAATGAGCAGTTCTTC.

This chain joins TRBV10-3 and TRBJ1-6, with D unclear. The V end lost 3 bases, the J end lost 6 bases, and 9 bases lay between the germline ends. CDR1 ENHRY and CDR2 SYGVKD come from the germline V gene. The CDR3 runs 14 residues. The CDR3 DNA reads TGTGCCATCAGTGACCAGACACCTAATTCACCCCTCCACTTT. This gives the protein CAISDQTPNSPLHF.

This clone occurred a few times. DNA of the CDR3: TGCGCCAGCAGCTTACAGGAGAGCTCCTACGAGCAGTACTTC. This gives the protein CASSLQESSYEQYF. V usage is TRBV5-1 and J usage is TRBJ2-7; tentative D call: TRBD1 (5 bases). The germline V gene has CDR1 SGHRS and CDR2 YFSETQ. V was trimmed by 2 bases and J by 0 bases, leaving 9 bases between them. This CDR3 region has 14 residues.

The chain is built from TRBV19 and TRBJ2-6, with unresolved D. Germline loops: CDR1 LNHDA, CDR2 SQIVND (reference sequence). The CDR3 is made up of 13 amino acids. Trimming shortened V by 5 bases and J by 1 base, and 3 bases separated the two germline ends. The CDR3 reads CASSLSGANVLTF. The CDR3 bases are TGTGCCAGTAGTTTATCTGGGGCCAACGTCCTGACTTTC. Looking up the rest from reference TRBV19 and TRBJ2-6 gives the full variable domain: DGGITQSPKYLFRKEGQNVTLSCEQNLNHDAMYWYRQDPGQGLRLIYYSQIVNDFQKGDIAEGYSVSREKKESFPLTVTSAQKNPTAFYLCASSLSGANVLTFGAGSRLTVL.

V is TRBV19 and J is TRBJ2-2, with 7 positions matching TRBD1. With V trimmed by 6 bases and J by 5 bases, 0 bases remained unmatched. CDR1 and CDR2 (germline): LNHDA, SQIVND (reference sequence). The CDR3 is 12 residues long. The CDR3 coding sequence is TGTGCCAGTAGGACAGGGACCGGGGAGCTGTTTTTT. It encodes CASRTGTGELFF. Variable domain in full (rest from reference TRBV19 and TRBJ2-2): DGGITQSPKYLFRKEGQNVTLSCEQNLNHDAMYWYRQDPGQGLRLIYYSQIVNDFQKGDIAEGYSVSREKKESFPLTVTSAQKNPTAFYLCASRTGTGELFFGEGSRLTVL.

The chain couples TRBV6-5 to TRBJ2-7, with 15 bases identical to TRBD2. CDR1 is MNHEY and CDR2 is SVGAGI in the germline V gene. The CDR3 runs to 15 residues. The V gene end was trimmed by 8 bases and the J gene end by 7 bases; junction bases not matched to a gene: 9. CDR3 DNA: TGTGCCAGCGAGCCGGGACTAGCGGGAGGCGATGAGCAGTACTTC. Translation: CASEPGLAGGDEQYF.

This chain links TRBV5-1 with TRBJ1-1; D gene ambiguous. Per the germline V gene, CDR1 is SGHRS and CDR2 is YFSETQ. This CDR3 is 14 amino acids long. V lost 1 base and J 2 bases, leaving 9 bases between the germline ends. The CDR3 nucleotides read TGCGCCAGCAGCTTGTCGATCAGAAACACTGAAGCTTTCTTT. Its protein is CASSLSIRNTEAFF.

This clone was observed a few times. This chain links TRBV18 with TRBJ1-1; tentatively, D is TRBD1 (6 bases). The CDR3 spans 13 residues. Looked up from germline, CDR1 is KGHSH and CDR2 is LQKENI. V was trimmed by 3 bases and J by 7 bases, leaving 12 bases between them. The CDR3 coding sequence is TGTGCCAGCTCACCCGGGACAAATAGTGAAGCTTTCTTT. Its translation: CASSPGTNSEAFF.

The chain recombines TRBV7-8 with TRBJ2-3; 9 bases map to TRBD2. Germline lookup yields CDR1 SGHVS and CDR2 FQNEAQ. V was clipped by 3 bases and J by 5 bases; unmatched bases: 6. This CDR3 has 15 amino acids. The CDR3: CASSFSGSREDTQYF. The CDR3 nucleotides are TGTGCCAGCAGCTTTAGCGGGAGTCGTGAAGATACGCAGTATTTT.

This chain links TRBV27 with TRBJ2-3; D may be TRBD2 (5 bases). The length of the CDR3 is 15 residues. V lost 1 base to trimming and J lost 4 bases, with 12 bases between them. Germline V gives CDR1 MNHEY, CDR2 SMNVEV (reference sequence). The DNA for the CDR3 is TGTGCCAGCAGTTTATTGGCACTAGACCCAGATACGCAGTATTTT. Its protein is CASSLLALDPDTQYF.

This clone was recorded once. This chain joins TRBV6-1 and TRBJ2-1, with 7 positions matching TRBD1. V was clipped by 1 base and J by 7 bases; unmatched bases: 7. Germline V gene sequence: CDR1 MNHNS, CDR2 SASEGT. This CDR3 spans 15 amino acids. The CDR3 sequence: CASSEDPQGKNEQFF. CDR3 nucleotide sequence: TGTGCCAGCAGTGAAGACCCACAGGGGAAGAATGAGCAGTTCTTC.